Shown below are 32 T cell receptor beta chains from a single sample sequenced in a study of early T cells in non-severe SARS-CoV-2 infection. TCRdb processed the 5' RACE reads anew with MiXCR; each CDR3 protein has one entry. Altogether about 59,000 distinct CDR3 sequences are present, 13% being singletons, with the ten largest covering approximately 9.4%. The source was whole blood, collected at baseline. The receptors stem from an adult who was a healthcare worker with PCR-confirmed SARS-CoV-2 infection or an uninfected control (not recorded which).

The J gene is TRBJ1-5, the V gene TRBV28, with D tentatively TRBD1 (6 bases). This CDR3 has 15 residues. The germline V gene encodes CDR1 MDHEN and CDR2 SYDVKM. V was shortened by 6 bases and J by 3 bases, with 15 bases between the two germline ends. The CDR3 spells CASRDDQGYNQPQHF. CDR3 DNA: TGTGCCAGCAGGGATGATCAGGGGTACAATCAGCCCCAGCATTTT.

This clonotype was counted a few times. The rearrangement links TRBV5-8 to TRBJ1-6; D possibly corresponds to TRBD1 (5 bases). The CDR3 runs 14 residues. V was shortened by 4 bases and J by 7 bases, with 12 bases between the two germline ends. Per germline, CDR1 SGHTS and CDR2 YDEGEE. The CDR3 region has the DNA TGTGCCAGCAGCCCCAGGGTCCTCAATTCACCCCTCCACTTT. Amino acids: CASSPRVLNSPLHF. The full variable domain, its missing parts supplied by reference TRBV5-8 and TRBJ1-6, is EAGVTQSPTHLIKTRGQQATLRCSPISGHTSVYWYQQALGLGLQFLLWYDEGEERNRGNFPPRFSGRQFPNYSSELNVNALELEDSALYLCASSPRVLNSPLHFGNGTRLTVT.

Many counts were recorded for this clonotype. The rearrangement links TRBV6-5 to TRBJ2-7; D is uncertain. The V end was cut by 10 bases, the J end by 0 bases, with 16 bases between. There are 14 residues in the CDR3. Germline loops: CDR1 MNHEY, CDR2 SVGAGI. In nucleotides, the CDR3 is TGTGCCACTACAAGAGGTCCTACCTCCTACGAGCAGTACTTC. It yields the protein CATTRGPTSYEQYF.

This clonotype has ten or more counts. This chain links TRBV28 with TRBJ2-5; D is possibly TRBD1 (5 bases). The germline V gene has CDR1 MDHEN and CDR2 SYDVKM. Trimming took 3 bases from V and 9 from J, leaving 17 bases between them. The CDR3 covers 14 residues. The CDR3 protein is CASSLPVSKGAQYF. In nucleotides, the CDR3 is TGTGCCAGCAGTTTGCCCGTCTCCAAAGGGGCCCAGTACTTC.

The chain combines TRBV15 with TRBJ2-4, with 11 bases lining up with TRBD1. Germline CDR1 reads LNHNV; CDR2 reads YYDKDF (reference sequence). The CDR3 runs 18 residues. V lost 4 bases and J lost 0; bases outside the gene matches: 8. The CDR3 nucleotides are TGTGCCACCAGCAACCGGGACAGGGGGAGATTAGCCAAAAACATTCAGTACTTC. Protein sequence: CATSNRDRGRLAKNIQYF.

This clonotype was found a few times. The chain carries TRBV7-8 and TRBJ2-3; 8 bases fit TRBD1. The germline gives CDR1 SGHVS, CDR2 FQNEAQ. The CDR3 runs 18 residues. Trimming cost V 5 bases and J 5 bases; bases outside gene matches: 18. CDR3 sequence: CASSLTGQGVFPIDTQYF. The CDR3 DNA reads TGTGCCAGCAGCCTTACCGGACAGGGTGTGTTCCCCATAGATACGCAGTATTTT.

This clonotype was recorded a few times. This chain joins TRBV7-9 and TRBJ2-1, with D perhaps TRBD1 (5 bases). Trimming cost V 4 bases and J 6 bases, with 16 bases left between them. CDR1 and CDR2 from the germline V gene are SEHNR and FQNEAQ (reference sequence). This CDR3 has 15 amino acids. The CDR3: CASSSRPGFRNEQFF. The CDR3 DNA reads TGTGCCAGCAGCTCGCGGCCAGGGTTCCGCAATGAGCAGTTCTTC.

This clonotype was found many times. CDR3 sequence: CASSLSGTGGLETQYF. In DNA form, the CDR3 reads TGTGCCAGCAGCTTATCCGGGACAGGGGGTTTAGAGACCCAGTACTTC. This chain uses TRBV11-2 with TRBJ2-5; 11 nucleotides agree with TRBD1. The trim removed 2 bases at V and 4 bases at J, leaving 6 bases unmatched. CDR1 and CDR2 from the germline V gene are SGHAT and FQNNGV. The CDR3 consists of 16 residues.

This clonotype was detected only a few times. The CDR3: CASSQDWFYEQYF. The CDR3 coding sequence is TGCGCCAGCAGCCAAGATTGGTTCTACGAGCAGTACTTC. The rearrangement uses TRBV4-3 and TRBJ2-7; no firm D call. With 0 bases removed from V and 3 bases from J, the gap between germline ends came to 6 bases. Germline V CDR1 and CDR2: LGHNA, YSLEER. There are 13 residues in the CDR3.

This clonotype was seen a handful of times. The chain recombines TRBV4-3 with TRBJ2-2; TRBD1 matches at 8 bases. The junction had 8 bases not matched to a gene; V was cut back by 3 bases and J by 5 bases. Germline CDR1 is LGHNA and CDR2 is YSLEER. The CDR3 totals 16 residues. The DNA of the CDR3 is TGCGCCAGCAGCCAGGATCAGGGGGCGAGAACCGGGGAGCTGTTTTTT. This sequence encodes CASSQDQGARTGELFF.

This clonotype was seen at least ten times. The chain has TRBV3-1 and TRBJ2-7; TRBD2 is a possible D gene (6 bases). Germline V gene data show CDR1 as LGHDT and CDR2 as YNNKEL (reference sequence). The CDR3 is 12 residues long. V was pared by 6 bases and J by 7 bases, with 13 bases between. The CDR3 spells CASRTSSGEQYF. DNA of the CDR3: TGTGCCAGCAGGACTAGTTCGGGGGAGCAGTACTTC.

This clonotype was seen many times. The rearrangement links TRBV11-2 to TRBJ2-1; D unresolved. V was trimmed by 3 bases and J by 10 bases, leaving 13 bases between them. Germline CDR1 is SGHAT and CDR2 is FQNNGV. The CDR3 extends over 13 amino acids. CDR3 amino acids: CASSFSGLEEQFF. CDR3 nucleotide sequence: TGTGCCAGCAGCTTTTCTGGGTTGGAGGAGCAGTTCTTC.

V usage is TRBV25-1 and J usage is TRBJ2-7; tentative D call: TRBD2 (6 bases). Trimming left V 5 bases short and J 0 bases short, with 11 bases between. CDR3 size: 14 residues. Germline V gives CDR1 MGHDK, CDR2 SYGVNS. The CDR3 reads CASSFGGVSYEQYF. CDR3 DNA: TGTGCCAGCAGTTTCGGGGGAGTCTCCTACGAGCAGTACTTC.

This clonotype came up many times. J is TRBJ1-5 and V is TRBV29-1; 8 positions agree with TRBD1. Germline V gene sequence: CDR1 SQVTM, CDR2 ANQGSEA. The CDR3 is 13 amino acids. J lost 4 bases, V lost 3 bases, and 2 bases had no gene match. In nucleotides, the CDR3 is TGCAGCGTTGAGACAGGGGTAAATCAGCCCCAGCATTTT. Translated: CSVETGVNQPQHF.

V is TRBV12-3 or TRBV12-4 and J is TRBJ2-2; unclear D gene. This CDR3 comprises 14 residues. With 9 bases removed from V and 2 bases from J, the gap between germline ends came to 13 bases. The CDR3 loop is CASTPVGNTGELFF. The CDR3 region has the DNA TGTGCCAGTACCCCTGTGGGTAACACCGGGGAGCTGTTTTTT.

J is TRBJ2-1 and V is TRBV11-2; D gene uncertain. Germline V gene sequence: CDR1 SGHAT, CDR2 FQNNGV. Trimming took off 3 bases at V and 4 bases at J, with 7 bases between the two ends. This CDR3 is built from 13 residues. The CDR3 region has the DNA TGTGCCAGCAGCTTCGCCGGGTACAATGAGCAGTTCTTC. Protein sequence: CASSFAGYNEQFF.

There are a few counts of this clonotype. The chain uses TRBV18 and TRBJ2-5, with unresolved D. CDR3 size: 11 residues. V lost 3 bases and J lost 6, with 5 bases in between. Per germline, CDR1 KGHSH and CDR2 LQKENI. CDR3 in amino acids: CASSPEQTQYF. The CDR3, as DNA: TGTGCCAGCTCACCTGAACAGACCCAGTACTTC.

The V call is TRBV10-3, the J call TRBJ1-2; 8 bases fit TRBD1. The CDR3 extends over 15 amino acids. V was clipped by 3 bases and J by 6 bases; unmatched bases: 9. Germline CDR1 and CDR2: ENHRY and SYGVKD. CDR3 coding DNA: TGTGCCATCAGTGACTTACAGGGGGGAAAGGATGGCTACACCTTC. Translation gives CAISDLQGGKDGYTF.

This clonotype was seen a handful of times. The chain combines TRBV20-1 with TRBJ1-3, with unresolved D. Trimming pared 5 bases from V and 2 bases from J, leaving 13 bases between. The CDR3 is 14 residues long. Germline V lookup: CDR1 DFQATT, CDR2 SNEGSKA (reference sequence). CDR3 nucleotide sequence: TGCAGTGCTTCCCGGGAGTCCACTGGAAACACCATATATTTT. Translation: CSASRESTGNTIYF.

The J gene is TRBJ2-4, the V gene TRBV7-9, with 13 bases that match TRBD2. Germline values: CDR1 SEHNR, CDR2 FQNEAQ (reference sequence). V dropped 3 bases and J dropped 6; count of bases not matched to a gene: 11. CDR3 length: 18 amino acids. This chain's CDR3 is CASSFLAAGTSGVNIQYF. CDR3 sequence (DNA): TGTGCCAGCAGCTTTTTAGCCGCAGGGACTAGCGGGGTAAACATTCAGTACTTC.

The sample holds a few counts of this clonotype. The chain combines TRBV11-1 with TRBJ1-1; 8 nucleotides line up with TRBD1. CDR3 size: 13 residues. Germline CDR1 is SGHAT and CDR2 is FQDESV (reference sequence). V was pared by 6 bases and J by 5 bases, with 5 bases of the junction left unmatched. CDR3 amino acids: CASRSRGRTEAFF. The CDR3 DNA follows: TGTGCCAGCAGGTCCAGGGGGCGGACTGAAGCTTTCTTT.

V and J are TRBV29-1 and TRBJ2-5; 7 nucleotides match TRBD2. V was pared by 4 bases and J by 3 bases, with 2 bases of the junction left unmatched. Germline V gene data show CDR1 as SQVTM and CDR2 as ANQGSEA. CDR3 length: 12 amino acids. The CDR3 spells CSVVGGEETQYF. The CDR3 bases are TGCAGCGTTGTGGGGGGGGAAGAGACCCAGTACTTC.

The rearrangement uses TRBV4-3 and TRBJ2-1; 8 nucleotides align to TRBD1. The CDR3 length is 16 residues. After removal of 1 base from V and 4 bases from J, the junction contained 6 bases not matched to a gene. The germline V gene has CDR1 LGHNA and CDR2 YSLEER. This CDR3 reads CASSQVNRGSYNEQFF. As DNA, the CDR3 is TGCGCCAGCAGCCAAGTTAACAGGGGGTCATACAATGAGCAGTTCTTC.

This clonotype was recorded a few times. The chain couples TRBV7-9 to TRBJ1-1, with a weak D call TRBD1 (5 bases). Germline V gene sequence: CDR1 SEHNR, CDR2 FQNEAQ (reference sequence). This CDR3 region has 15 residues. The ends were cut back, 4 bases at V and 3 bases at J, with 15 bases in the middle. The CDR3 DNA is TGTGCCAGCAGCTCCATCCGTGGGGGGGACACTGAAGCTTTCTTT. Its translation is CASSSIRGGDTEAFF.

The chain is built from TRBV24-1 and TRBJ2-1; perhaps TRBD1 as D (5 bases). The germline V gene has CDR1 KGHDR and CDR2 SFDVKD. This CDR3 region has 17 residues. The V end was cut by 2 bases, the J end by 0 bases, with 13 bases between. CDR3 coding DNA: TGTGCCACCAGTGATTCCCCGCGCAGGGCCTCCTACAATGAGCAGTTCTTC. Translation gives CATSDSPRRASYNEQFF.

This clonotype has a handful of counts. V and J are TRBV2 and TRBJ2-1; 7 bases line up with TRBD2. V shed 4 bases and J 9 bases; nucleotides not matched to a gene: 15. The CDR3 sequence is 16 residues long. CDR1 SNHLY and CDR2 FYNNEI come from the germline V gene. DNA of the CDR3: TGTGCCAGCAGTGCCGGGGGGTTTTCTTCTAGCGGTGAGCAGTTCTTC. It codes for CASSAGGFSSSGEQFF.

This clonotype was found a few times. The chain joins TRBV28 to TRBJ2-2; D gene unclear. CDR3 length: 14 residues. Germline V gene data show CDR1 as MDHEN and CDR2 as SYDVKM. The V end lost 3 bases, the J end lost 4 bases, and 9 bases lay between the germline ends. Written as DNA, the CDR3 is TGTGCCAGCAGTTTTTATCAGTTCACCGGGGAGCTGTTTTTT. It translates to CASSFYQFTGELFF. Full variable domain (remainder filled in from reference TRBV28 and TRBJ2-2): DVKVTQSSRYLVKRTGEKVFLECVQDMDHENMFWYRQDPGLGLRLIYFSYDVKMKEKGDIPEGYSVSREKKERFSLILESASTNQTSMYLCASSFYQFTGELFFGEGSRLTVL.

In its sample, this clonotype was seen many times. The chain has TRBV15 and TRBJ2-3, with 8 nucleotides matching TRBD1. Losses at the gene ends were 2 bases for V and 4 bases for J; bases not matched to a gene: 11. The CDR3 loop spans 17 amino acids. The germline CDR1 and CDR2 sequences are LNHNV and YYDKDF (reference sequence). The CDR3: CATSRFNRGFLSDTQYF. In DNA form, the CDR3 reads TGTGCCACCAGCAGATTCAACAGGGGGTTTTTGTCAGATACGCAGTATTTT.

This clonotype was found a few times. The chain has TRBV6-1 and TRBJ2-3; TRBD1 aligns across 7 bases. Losses at the gene ends were 5 bases for V and 4 bases for J; bases not matched to a gene: 3. Germline V gene sequence: CDR1 MNHNS, CDR2 SASEGT. The CDR3 contains 13 residues. This CDR3 reads CASSPQGADTQYF. In DNA form, the CDR3 reads TGTGCCAGCAGTCCGCAGGGGGCAGATACGCAGTATTTT.

This clonotype was counted many times. The chain carries TRBV14 and TRBJ1-1, with 7 bases that match TRBD1. This CDR3 contains 15 residues. Germline CDR1 is SGHDN and CDR2 is FVKESK. V was pared by 3 bases and J by 1 base, with 5 bases of the junction left unmatched. CDR3 in DNA: TGTGCCAGCAGCCATCGACAGGGCAAGAACACTGAAGCTTTCTTT. This encodes CASSHRQGKNTEAFF. The whole variable domain, remainder taken from reference TRBV14 and TRBJ1-1, is EAGVTQFPSHSVIEKGQTVTLRCDPISGHDNLYWYRRVMGKEIKFLLHFVKESKQDESGMPNNRFLAERTGGTYSTLKVQPAELEDSGVYFCASSHRQGKNTEAFFGQGTRLTVV.

This clonotype was found a few times. The rearrangement uses TRBV28 and TRBJ2-5; 8 bases are a match to TRBD2. Per the germline V gene, CDR1 is MDHEN and CDR2 is SYDVKM. The CDR3 is 15 residues long. V shed 4 bases, J shed 4 bases, and the junction held 8 bases outside the gene matches. In DNA form, the CDR3 reads TGTGCCAGCAGTTCCCCCGGGGGGGCGAGAGAGACCCAGTACTTC. Protein: CASSSPGGARETQYF. The whole variable domain, remainder taken from reference TRBV28 and TRBJ2-5, is DVKVTQSSRYLVKRTGEKVFLECVQDMDHENMFWYRQDPGLGLRLIYFSYDVKMKEKGDIPEGYSVSREKKERFSLILESASTNQTSMYLCASSSPGGARETQYFGPGTRLLVL.

The sample holds many counts of this clonotype. This chain joins TRBV9 and TRBJ2-7; no reliable D call. Trimming left V 4 bases short and J 7 bases short, with 21 bases between. Germline CDR1 is SGDLS and CDR2 is YYNGEE. The CDR3 sequence is 15 residues long. The CDR3 DNA sequence: TGTGCCAGCAGCCCTCCGGGCCTGGTTGAAGGGGAGCAGTACTTC. Translating gives CASSPPGLVEGEQYF.